This entry describes one T cell receptor (beta chain). Its specificity is not known. It was RNA transcripts that yielded the amplified TCR beta CDR3 regions. An initial round of RT-PCR targeting the TCR CDR3 relied on the HTBI primer set. TCRdb recomputed calls from the multiplex PCR reads with MiXCR, one row per CDR3 protein. The table shows some 800,000 distinct CDR3 sequences, with 38% occurring only once. The sample comes from a study of T cells in Graves' hyperthyroidism and ophthalmopathy. The wider study: Peripheral blood was collected at initial diagnosis, before any treatment. Study-level results: Blood also held most thyroid clonotypes expanded beyond 0.001.

Trimming took 3 bases from V and 1 from J; bases not matched to a gene: 5. Germline CDR1 reads SGHVS; CDR2 reads FQNEAQ. The CDR3 has 16 residues. The chain is built from TRBV7-8 and TRBJ2-7; TRBD1 aligns across 11 bases. The sequencing input was blood. The receptor's source is a man between 18 and 29 years old with Graves' hyperthyroidism. In DNA form, the CDR3 reads TGTGCCAGCAGCTTCGCCGGGACAGGGGGATCCTACGAGCAGTACTTC. Protein product: CASSFAGTGGSYEQYF.